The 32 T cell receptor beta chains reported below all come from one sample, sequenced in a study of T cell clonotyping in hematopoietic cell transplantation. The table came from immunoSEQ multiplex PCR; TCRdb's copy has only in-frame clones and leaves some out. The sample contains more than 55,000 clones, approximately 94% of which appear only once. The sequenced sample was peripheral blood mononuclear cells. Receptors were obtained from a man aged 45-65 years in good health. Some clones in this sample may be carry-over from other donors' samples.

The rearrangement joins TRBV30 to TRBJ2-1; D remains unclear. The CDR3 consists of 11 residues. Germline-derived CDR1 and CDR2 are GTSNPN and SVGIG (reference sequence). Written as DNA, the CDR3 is TGTGCGCGAGGATCGGGTGTTGAGCAGTTCTTC. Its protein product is CARGSGVEQFF. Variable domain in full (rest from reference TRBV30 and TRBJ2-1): SQTIHQWPATLVQPVGSPLSLECTVEGTSNPNLYWYRQAAGRGLQLLFYSVGIGQISSEVPQNLSASRPQDRQFILSSKKLLLSDSGFYLCARGSGVEQFFGPGTRLTVL.

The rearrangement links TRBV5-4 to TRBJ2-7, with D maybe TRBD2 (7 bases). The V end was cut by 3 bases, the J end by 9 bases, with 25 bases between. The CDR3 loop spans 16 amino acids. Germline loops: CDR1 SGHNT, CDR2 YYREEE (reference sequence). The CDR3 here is CASSYRGGSLYERQYF. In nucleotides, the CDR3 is TGTGCCAGCAGCTATAGGGGGGGATCTCTCTACGAGCGGCAGTACTTC.

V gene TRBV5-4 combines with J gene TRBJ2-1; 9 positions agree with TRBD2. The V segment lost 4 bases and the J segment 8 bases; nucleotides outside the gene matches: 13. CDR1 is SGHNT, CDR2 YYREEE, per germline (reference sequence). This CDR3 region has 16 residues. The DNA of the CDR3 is TGTGCCAGCAGCCCATTTGGGCGGGGGGGAGTAGATGAGCAGTTCTTC. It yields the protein CASSPFGRGGVDEQFF.

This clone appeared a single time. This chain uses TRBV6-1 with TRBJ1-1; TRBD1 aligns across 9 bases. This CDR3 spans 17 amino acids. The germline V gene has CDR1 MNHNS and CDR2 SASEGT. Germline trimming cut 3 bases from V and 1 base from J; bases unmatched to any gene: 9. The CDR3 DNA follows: TGTGCCAGCAGTGAGGGACAGGGTTCTGGGAAGAACACTGAAGCTTTCTTT. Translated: CASSEGQGSGKNTEAFF.

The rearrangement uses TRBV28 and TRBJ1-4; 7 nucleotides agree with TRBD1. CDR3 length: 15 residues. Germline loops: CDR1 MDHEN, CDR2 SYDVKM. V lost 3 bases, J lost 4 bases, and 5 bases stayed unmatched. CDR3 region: CASSFDRVFNEKLFF. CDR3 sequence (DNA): TGTGCCAGCAGTTTCGACAGGGTCTTTAATGAAAAACTGTTTTTT.

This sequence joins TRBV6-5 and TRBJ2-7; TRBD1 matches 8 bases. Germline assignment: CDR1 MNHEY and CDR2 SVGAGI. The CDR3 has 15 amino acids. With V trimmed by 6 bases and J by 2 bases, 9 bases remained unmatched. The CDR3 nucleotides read TGTGCCAGCAGCCCCGGACAGGGCGGTGCCTACGAGCAGTACTTC. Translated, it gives CASSPGQGGAYEQYF.

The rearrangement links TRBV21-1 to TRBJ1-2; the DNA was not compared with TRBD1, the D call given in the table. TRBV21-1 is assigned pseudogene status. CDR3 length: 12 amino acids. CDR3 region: CASKTGGWGYTF. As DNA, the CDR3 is TGTGCCAGCAAGACAGGGGGGTGGGGCTACACCTTC.

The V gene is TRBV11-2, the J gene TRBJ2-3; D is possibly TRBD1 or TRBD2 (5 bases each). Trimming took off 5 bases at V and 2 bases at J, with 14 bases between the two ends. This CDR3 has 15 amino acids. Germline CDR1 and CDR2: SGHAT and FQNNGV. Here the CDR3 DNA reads TGTGCCAGCAGCCCCCGTAGAGGGGACACAGATACGCAGTATTTT. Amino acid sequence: CASSPRRGDTDTQYF.

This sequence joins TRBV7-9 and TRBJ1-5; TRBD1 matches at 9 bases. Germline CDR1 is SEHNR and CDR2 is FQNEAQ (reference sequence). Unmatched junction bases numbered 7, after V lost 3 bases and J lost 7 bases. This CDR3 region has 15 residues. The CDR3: CASSFDRGRVQPQHF. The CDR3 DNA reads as TGTGCCAGCAGCTTCGACAGGGGGAGGGTGCAGCCCCAGCATTTT.

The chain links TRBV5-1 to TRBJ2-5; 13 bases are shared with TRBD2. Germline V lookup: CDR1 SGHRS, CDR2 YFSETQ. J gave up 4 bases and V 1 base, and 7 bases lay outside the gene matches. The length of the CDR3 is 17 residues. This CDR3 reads CASSLLGLAGAGETQYF. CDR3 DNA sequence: TGCGCCAGCAGCTTGTTAGGACTAGCGGGAGCAGGAGAGACCCAGTACTTC.

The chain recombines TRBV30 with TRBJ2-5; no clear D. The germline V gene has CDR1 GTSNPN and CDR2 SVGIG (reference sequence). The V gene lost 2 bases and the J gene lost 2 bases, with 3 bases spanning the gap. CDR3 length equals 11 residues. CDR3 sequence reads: CAWSPQETQYF. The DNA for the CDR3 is TGTGCCTGGAGTCCTCAAGAGACCCAGTACTTC. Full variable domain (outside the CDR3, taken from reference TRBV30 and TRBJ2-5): SQTIHQWPATLVQPVGSPLSLECTVEGTSNPNLYWYRQAAGRGLQLLFYSVGIGQISSEVPQNLSASRPQDRQFILSSKKLLLSDSGFYLCAWSPQETQYFGPGTRLLVL.

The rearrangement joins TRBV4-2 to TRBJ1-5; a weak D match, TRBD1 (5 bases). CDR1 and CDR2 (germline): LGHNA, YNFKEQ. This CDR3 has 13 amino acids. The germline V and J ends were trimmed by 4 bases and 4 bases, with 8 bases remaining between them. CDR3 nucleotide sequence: TGTGCCAGCAGCCTCGACAGAAATCAGCCCCAGCATTTT. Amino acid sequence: CASSLDRNQPQHF.

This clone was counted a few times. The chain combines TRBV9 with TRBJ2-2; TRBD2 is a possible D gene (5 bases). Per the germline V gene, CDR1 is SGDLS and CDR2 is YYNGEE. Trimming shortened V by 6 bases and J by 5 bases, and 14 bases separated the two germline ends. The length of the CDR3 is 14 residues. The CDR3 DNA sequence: TGTGCCAGCACCAGCATGGGAGTTACCGGGGAGCTGTTTTTT. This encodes CASTSMGVTGELFF. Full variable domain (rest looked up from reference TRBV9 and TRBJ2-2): DSGVTQTPKHLITATGQRVTLRCSPRSGDLSVYWYQQSLDQGLQFLIQYYNGEERAKGNILERFSAQQFPDLHSELNLSSLELGDSALYFCASTSMGVTGELFFGEGSRLTVL.

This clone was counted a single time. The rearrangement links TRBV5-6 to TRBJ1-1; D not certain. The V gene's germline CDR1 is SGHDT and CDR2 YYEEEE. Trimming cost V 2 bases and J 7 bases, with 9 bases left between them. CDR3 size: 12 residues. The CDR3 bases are TGTGCCAGCAGCTTTGAGCTGGGTGAAGCTTTCTTT. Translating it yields CASSFELGEAFF.

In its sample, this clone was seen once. The CDR3 bases are TGTGCCAGCAGCGGGGACGGAAAAAGCTCCTATAATTCACCCCTCCACTTT. It codes for CASSGDGKSSYNSPLHF. V is TRBV5-6 and J is TRBJ1-6; a weak D match, TRBD1 (5 bases). CDR1 is SGHDT and CDR2 is YYEEEE in the germline V gene. The CDR3 runs to 17 residues. Trimming took 4 bases from V and 0 from J, leaving 14 bases between them.

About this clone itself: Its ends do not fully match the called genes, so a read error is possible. CDR3 nucleotide sequence: TGCAGCGTTGAAGTGGGAGGGAGCTTTAACTCGGATTTT. Protein sequence: CSVEVGGSFNSDF. The rearrangement links TRBV29-1 to TRBJ2-3; 7 nucleotides align to TRBD2. Germline V lookup: CDR1 SQVTM, CDR2 ANQGSEA. The CDR3 is made up of 13 amino acids.

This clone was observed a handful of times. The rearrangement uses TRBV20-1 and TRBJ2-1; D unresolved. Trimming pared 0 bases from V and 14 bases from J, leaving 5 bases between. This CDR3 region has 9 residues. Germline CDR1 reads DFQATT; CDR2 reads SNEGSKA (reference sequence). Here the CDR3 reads CSARENEFF. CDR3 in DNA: TGCAGTGCTAGAGAGAATGAGTTCTTC.

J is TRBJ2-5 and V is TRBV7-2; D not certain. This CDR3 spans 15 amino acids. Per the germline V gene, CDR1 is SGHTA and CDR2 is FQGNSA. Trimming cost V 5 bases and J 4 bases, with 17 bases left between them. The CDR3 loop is CASSPVPDKIETQYF. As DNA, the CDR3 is TGTGCCAGCAGCCCCGTCCCTGACAAGATAGAGACCCAGTACTTC.

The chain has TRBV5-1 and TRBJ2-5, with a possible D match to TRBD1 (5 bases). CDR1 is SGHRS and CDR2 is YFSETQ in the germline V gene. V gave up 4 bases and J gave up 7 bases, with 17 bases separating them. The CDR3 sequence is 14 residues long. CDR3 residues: CASSPNGAAGTQYF. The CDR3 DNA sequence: TGCGCCAGCAGCCCAAATGGGGCGGCCGGGACCCAGTACTTC.

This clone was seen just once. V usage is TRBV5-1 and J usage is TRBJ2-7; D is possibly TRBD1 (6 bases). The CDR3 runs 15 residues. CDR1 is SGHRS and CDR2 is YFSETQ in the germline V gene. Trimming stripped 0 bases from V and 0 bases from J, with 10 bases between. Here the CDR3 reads CASSLGQAYSYEQYF. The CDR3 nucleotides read TGCGCCAGCAGCTTGGGACAGGCATACTCCTACGAGCAGTACTTC.

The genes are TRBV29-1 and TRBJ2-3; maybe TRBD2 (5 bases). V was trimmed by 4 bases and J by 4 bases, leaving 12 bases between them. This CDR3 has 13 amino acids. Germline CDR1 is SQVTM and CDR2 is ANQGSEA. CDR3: CSVGLPGADTQYF. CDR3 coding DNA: TGCAGCGTTGGCCTTCCCGGGGCAGATACGCAGTATTTT.

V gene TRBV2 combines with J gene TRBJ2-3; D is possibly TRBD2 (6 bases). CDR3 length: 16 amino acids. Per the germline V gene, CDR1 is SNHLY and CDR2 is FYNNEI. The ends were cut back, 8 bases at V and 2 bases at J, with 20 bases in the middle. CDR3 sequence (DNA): TGTGCCAGCCAAATTAGCGCGGGGATCTACACAGATACGCAGTATTTT. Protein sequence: CASQISAGIYTDTQYF.

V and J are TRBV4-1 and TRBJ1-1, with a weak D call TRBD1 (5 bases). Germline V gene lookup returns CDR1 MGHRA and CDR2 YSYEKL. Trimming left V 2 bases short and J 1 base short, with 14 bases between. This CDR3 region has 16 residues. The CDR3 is CASSQPRGVGNTEAFF. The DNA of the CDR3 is TGCGCCAGCAGCCAACCCCGGGGGGTGGGGAACACTGAAGCTTTCTTT.

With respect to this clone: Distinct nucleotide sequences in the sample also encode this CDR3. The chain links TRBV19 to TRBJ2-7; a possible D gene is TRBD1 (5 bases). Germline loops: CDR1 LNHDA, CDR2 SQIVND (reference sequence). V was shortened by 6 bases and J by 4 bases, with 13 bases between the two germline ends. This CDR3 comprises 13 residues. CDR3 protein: CASSLTGTYEQYF. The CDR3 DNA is TGTGCCAGTAGCCTCACAGGAACTTACGAGCAGTACTTC.

Here the CDR3 reads CASSLNADSEQYF. The CDR3 DNA reads TGTGCCAGCAGCTTAAATGCAGACAGCGAGCAGTACTTC. The V and J genes are TRBV7-8 and TRBJ2-7, with D maybe TRBD1 (5 bases). Germline V gives CDR1 SGHVS, CDR2 FQNEAQ. Between the trimmed V and J ends, which lost 2 bases and 6 bases, there was a span of 11 bases. The CDR3 has 13 amino acids.

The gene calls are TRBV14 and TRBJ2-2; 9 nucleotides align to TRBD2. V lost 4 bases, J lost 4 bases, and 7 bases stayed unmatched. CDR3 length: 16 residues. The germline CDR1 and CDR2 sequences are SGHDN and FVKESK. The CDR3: CASSRARLAVTGELFF. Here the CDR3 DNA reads TGTGCCAGCAGCCGCGCACGACTAGCGGTCACCGGGGAGCTGTTTTTT.

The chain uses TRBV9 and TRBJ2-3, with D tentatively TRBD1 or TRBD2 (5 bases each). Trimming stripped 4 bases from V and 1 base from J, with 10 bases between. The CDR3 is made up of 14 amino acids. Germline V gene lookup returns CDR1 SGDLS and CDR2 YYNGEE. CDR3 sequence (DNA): TGTGCCAGCAGCCCTCGGGACGGCACAGATACGCAGTATTTT. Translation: CASSPRDGTDTQYF.

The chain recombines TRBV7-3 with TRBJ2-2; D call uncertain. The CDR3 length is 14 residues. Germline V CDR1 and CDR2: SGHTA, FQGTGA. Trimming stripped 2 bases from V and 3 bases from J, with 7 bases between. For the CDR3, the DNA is TGTGCCAGCAGCTTAGGGTCATACACCGGGGAGCTGTTTTTT. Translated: CASSLGSYTGELFF.

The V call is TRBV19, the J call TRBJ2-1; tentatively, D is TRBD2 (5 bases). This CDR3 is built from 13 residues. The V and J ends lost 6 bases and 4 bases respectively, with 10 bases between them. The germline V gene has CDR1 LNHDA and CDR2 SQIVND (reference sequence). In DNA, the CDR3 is TGTGCCAGTAGCCGGACTCAATACAATGAGCAGTTCTTC. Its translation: CASSRTQYNEQFF.

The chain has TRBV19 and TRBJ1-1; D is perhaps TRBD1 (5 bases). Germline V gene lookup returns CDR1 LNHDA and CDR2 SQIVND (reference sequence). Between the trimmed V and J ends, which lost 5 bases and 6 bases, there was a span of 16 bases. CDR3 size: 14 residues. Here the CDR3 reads CASSAAGRVSEAFF. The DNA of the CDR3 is TGTGCCAGTAGTGCGGCAGGGAGGGTTTCTGAAGCTTTCTTT.

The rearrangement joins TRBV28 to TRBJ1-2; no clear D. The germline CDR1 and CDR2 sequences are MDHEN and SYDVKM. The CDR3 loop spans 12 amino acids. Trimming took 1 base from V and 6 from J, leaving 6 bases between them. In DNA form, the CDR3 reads TGTGCCAGCAGTTTATTTGGTGATGGCTACACCTTC. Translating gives CASSLFGDGYTF.

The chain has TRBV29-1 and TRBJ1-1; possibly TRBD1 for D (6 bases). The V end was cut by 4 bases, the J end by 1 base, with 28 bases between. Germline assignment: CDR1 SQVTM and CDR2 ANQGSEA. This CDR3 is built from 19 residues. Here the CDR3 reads CSVANRIRPGGNANTEAFF. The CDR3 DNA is TGCAGCGTTGCCAATCGCATCCGCCCCGGGGGCAATGCGAACACTGAAGCTTTCTTT.